Sequencing of this T cell receptor beta chain was carried out in a study of cytomegalovirus exposure and HLA in healthy donors. General study results and limits: In vitro assays verified that three CMV-associated chains recognized CMV antigens specifically.

The CDR3 runs to 14 residues. Germline V CDR1 and CDR2: MNHEY, SVGAGI. PCR involved 60 Vbeta and 13 Jbeta primers. Produced via immunoSEQ multiplex PCR; TCRdb's table is partial and in-frame only. This table holds 80,000 to 100,000 clones, approximately 85% found once. Comment on this clone: Its antigen is unidentified.

The sequence was obtained from a man in his forties or fifties in good health and CMV-seropositive. This chain uses TRBV6-5 with TRBJ2-5; 8 bases map to TRBD2. The J call is doubtful: the DNA matches TRBJ2-7 better. Sequencing was performed on PBMCs. CDR3 sequence reads: CASTLSGTTYEQYF. DNA of the CDR3: TGTGCCAGCACCCTTAGCGGGACCACCTACGAGCAGTACTTC.